This T cell receptor (beta chain) is drawn from a study of cytomegalovirus exposure and HLA in healthy donors. The PCR ran on 60 Vbeta and 13 Jbeta primers. The protocol was immunoSEQ multiplex PCR, while the TCRdb copy is restricted to in-frame clones and leaves out a portion. The sample has over 150,000 clones, 70% to 90% seen once. This TCR was recovered from a young woman in good health and CMV-seronegative. The sequencing input was PBMCs.

The CDR3 region has the DNA TGTGCCAGCAGCGCCCGGGGGGCGTACGAGCAGTACTTC. It specifies CASSARGAYEQYF. The chain employs TRBV9 and TRBJ2-7; tentative D call: TRBD2 (7 bases). From germline, CDR1 is SGDLS and CDR2 YYNGEE. V shed 3 bases and J shed 4 bases, with 11 bases lying between them. CDR3 size: 13 residues.